The rows below give T cell receptor beta chains drawn from one sample of a study of T cell responses to AZD1222 COVID-19 vaccine. Here immunoSEQ multiplex PCR was the method, and the copy in TCRdb shows in-frame clones only, minus some. The sample lists under 150,000 clones; 88% were seen once. Here the sequenced sample was peripheral blood, taken on day 0 of MenACWY control vaccination. Receptor source: an adult in good health. Both conserved end residues are part of each CDR3. The order of the fields is clone size, V gene, J gene, D gene, CDR3 DNA, CDR3 protein. The D gene is left open where the match is weak. Only some rows state a clone size, as once, few, many or a class for expanded clones.

>NA|TRBV18|TRBJ1-5|NA
TGTGCCAGCAACTCGGGGGTACAGCCCCAGCATTTT
CASNSGVQPQHF
>NA|TRBV5-5|TRBJ2-5|NA
TGTGCCAGCAGCTTGGTTACGGGAATACAAGAGACCCAGTACTTC
CASSLVTGIQETQYF
>few|TRBV5-1|TRBJ2-1|NA
TGCGCCAGCAGCCTGGGACTTCACAATGAGCAGTTCTTC
CASSLGLHNEQFF
>NA|TRBV19|TRBJ2-7|NA
TGTGCCAGTAGCCGGACAGTTAACTACGAGCAGTACTTC
CASSRTVNYEQYF
>NA|TRBV5-1|TRBJ1-1|NA
TGCGCCAGCAGGGAGCAGGGCTCAAGTCTTGAAGCTTTCTTT
CASREQGSSLEAFF
>NA|TRBV2|TRBJ1-2|TRBD1
TGTGCCAGCGGGGGACAGGACGAGGGCTACACCTTC
CASGGQDEGYTF
>NA|TRBV5-6|TRBJ2-7|NA
TGTGCCAGCAGCACTCTGGGAGCCCCCTACGAGCAGTACTTC
CASSTLGAPYEQYF
>NA|TRBV5-4|TRBJ1-3|NA
TGTGCCAGCAGCAGTCCAGGGGCCTCTGGAAACACCATATATTTT
CASSSPGASGNTIYF
>NA|TRBV2|TRBJ1-5|NA
TGTGCCAGCAGTGAGCTGAGGGGTTTTAATCAGCCCCAGCATTTT
CASSELRGFNQPQHF
>NA|TRBV11-2|TRBJ2-7|NA
TGTGCCAGCAGCTTAGGGCCACCCTACGAGCAGTACTTC
CASSLGPPYEQYF
>NA|TRBV14|TRBJ2-5|TRBD2
TGTGCCAGCAGCCAAACCGGGACTAGAATTGAGACCCAGTACTTC
CASSQTGTRIETQYF
>NA|TRBV7-4|TRBJ2-7|TRBD2
TGTGCCAGCAGCTTTGACGGGAGGGCCCGCGGCGAGCAGTACTTC
CASSFDGRARGEQYF
>NA|TRBV4-2|TRBJ2-7|TRBD1
TGTGCCAGCAGCCGCTCCGCCGACAGGGGCGACGAGCAGTACTTC
CASSRSADRGDEQYF
>NA|TRBV9|TRBJ2-3|NA
TGTGCCAGCAGCGTAGGGGGGGCTGTCACAGATACGCAGTATTTT
CASSVGGAVTDTQYF
>NA|TRBV6-5|TRBJ2-7|NA
TGTGCCAGCATCGGCGGTAGATACGGGTCCTACGAGCAGTACTTC
CASIGGRYGSYEQYF
>NA|TRBV9|TRBJ2-7|NA
TGTGCCAGCAATAAAGGGACAAAAACAAACGAGCAGTACTTC
CASNKGTKTNEQYF
>NA|TRBV12-3/TRBV12-4|TRBJ1-2|TRBD1
TGTGCCAGCAGTTTAACAGGGGGAGCGAGCTACACCTTC
CASSLTGGASYTF
>NA|TRBV28|TRBJ1-2|NA
TGTGCCAGCATTAACTATGGCTACACCTTC
CASINYGYTF
>NA|TRBV6-5|TRBJ1-2|NA
TGTGCCAGCAGTTACGTTGGCAGCCATGGCTACACCTTC
CASSYVGSHGYTF
>NA|TRBV5-1|TRBJ1-1|TRBD1
TGCGCCACCGGGACAGGCCTTCTGAACACTGAAGCTTTCTTT
CATGTGLLNTEAFF
>NA|TRBV6-2/TRBV6-3|TRBJ1-1|NA
TGTGCCAGCAGTACACAGGGTTTGAACACTGAAGCTTTCTTT
CASSTQGLNTEAFF
>NA|TRBV7-9|TRBJ2-6|NA
TGTGCCAGCAGCTTCGGGGACTCTGGGGCCAACGTCCTGACTTTC
CASSFGDSGANVLTF
>NA|TRBV6-1|TRBJ1-2|NA
TGTGCCAGCAGTGAAGAACAGGGTTCGAGGTACACCTTC
CASSEEQGSRYTF
>NA|TRBV19|TRBJ1-5|NA
TGTGCCTTCAAAGCGGAGCCCCAGCATTTT
CAFKAEPQHF
>NA|TRBV6-5|TRBJ1-1|NA
TGTGCCAGCAGTTACAGGAACACTGAAGCTTTCTTT
CASSYRNTEAFF
>NA|TRBV5-1|TRBJ2-7|NA
TGCGCCAGCAGCTTGGGAGCCTCCTACGAGCAGTACTTC
CASSLGASYEQYF
>NA|TRBV11-2|TRBJ1-3|TRBD1
TGTGCCAGCAGCTTAGTGGGGACAGGGGTCATCTCTGGAAACACCATATATTTT
CASSLVGTGVISGNTIYF
>NA|TRBV10-3|TRBJ2-3|TRBD2
TGTGCCATGGGGGGGGAAACTAGCACAGATACGCAGTATTTT
CAMGGETSTDTQYF
>NA|TRBV19|TRBJ1-5|NA
TGTGCCAGTAAGAGGGTTGAGAGCAATCAGCCCCAGCATTTT
CASKRVESNQPQHF
>NA|TRBV3-1/TRBV3-2|TRBJ2-7|NA
TGTGCCAGCAGCCAAGTGGGGGCTAGCTCCTACGAGCAGTACTTC
CASSQVGASSYEQYF
>NA|TRBV19|TRBJ2-7|NA
TGTGCCAGTAGTATATTCGGTTCCGAATCCTACGAGCAGTACTTC
CASSIFGSESYEQYF
>NA|TRBV19|TRBJ1-1|TRBD1
TGTGCCAGTAGTCGTCACGGCACAGGGGGGCCTTTACACGTTGAAGCTTTCTTT
CASSRHGTGGPLHVEAFF
>NA|TRBV5-1|TRBJ1-2|TRBD1
TGCGCCAGCAGCACAGGACAGGGGGCGATAAGCTACACCTTC
CASSTGQGAISYTF
>once|TRBV7-3|TRBJ2-1|TRBD2
TGTGCCAGTAGACTAGCGGGAGGTCCCCAGGGGTCCTACAATGAGCAGTTCTTC
CASRLAGGPQGSYNEQFF
>NA|TRBV6-5|TRBJ2-7|TRBD2
TGTGCCAGCAGTTACGGGACTAGTTTTCTGTACGAGCAGTACTTC
CASSYGTSFLYEQYF
>NA|TRBV28|TRBJ1-2|NA
TGTGCCACCTCGCCCACGGGTGGTCGTGGCTACACCTTC
CATSPTGGRGYTF
>NA|TRBV7-9|TRBJ2-7|NA
TGTGCCAGCAGGCCTTTAGGGGGAATCTCCTACGAGCAGTACTTC
CASRPLGGISYEQYF
>NA|TRBV19|TRBJ2-7|NA
TGTGCCAGTAGTACAGGCAGAAGCTACGAGCAGTACTTC
CASSTGRSYEQYF
>NA|TRBV24-1|TRBJ1-2|TRBD1
TGTGCCACCAGTGATGCGAGACAGGGGGGGGGCTATGGCTACACCTTC
CATSDARQGGGYGYTF
>NA|TRBV5-5|TRBJ2-7|NA
TGTGCCAGCAGCAAGGGGGGGGCCGAAGGCTACGAGCAGTACTTC
CASSKGGAEGYEQYF
>NA|TRBV4-1|TRBJ2-4|NA
TGCGCCAGCAGCCAAGACGGCCAGGTAGCCAAAAACATTCAGTACTTC
CASSQDGQVAKNIQYF
>few|TRBV29-1|TRBJ1-1|NA
TGCAGCGTTGTCACGAACACTGAAGCTTTCTTT
CSVVTNTEAFF
>NA|TRBV28|TRBJ2-7|NA
TGTGCCAGCAGTTCCCAGGGGTCTGGGTACGAGCAGTACTTC
CASSSQGSGYEQYF
>NA|TRBV11-3|TRBJ1-6|NA
TGTGCCAAGCGGGGGTTGGCCCTCCACTTT
CAKRGLALHF
>NA|TRBV5-1|TRBJ2-5|NA
TGCGCCAGCAGCTCACAGGGTGCCGAGACCCAGTACTTC
CASSSQGAETQYF
>once|TRBV7-3|TRBJ2-3|NA
TGTGCCAGCAGCTTAGGGGTGCACCCCACAGATACGCAGTATTTT
CASSLGVHPTDTQYF
>NA|TRBV5-6|TRBJ2-5|TRBD1
TGTGCCAGCAGCCCCAGGACAGGGGTCGCGGAGACCCAGTACTTC
CASSPRTGVAETQYF
>NA|TRBV28|TRBJ1-1|NA
TGTGCCAGCAGTCCTCGGGGGGGGGCCTTGAACACTGAAGCTTTCTTT
CASSPRGGALNTEAFF
>NA|TRBV11-2|TRBJ1-3|TRBD1
TGTGCCAGCAGCTTAGGTTTCCGGGACAGGGGGCCTGGAAACACCATATATTTT
CASSLGFRDRGPGNTIYF
>NA|TRBV10-3|TRBJ1-4|NA
TGTGCCATCAAGGGGGCAACTAATGAAAAACTGTTTTTT
CAIKGATNEKLFF
>NA|TRBV2|TRBJ2-1|NA
TGTGCCAGCACCCAAGGGGGGAGTATTGAGGAGCAGTTCTTC
CASTQGGSIEEQFF
>NA|TRBV29-1|TRBJ2-3|NA
TGCAGCGGCATACTACCTACTTTAACAGATACGCAGTATTTT
CSGILPTLTDTQYF